The sequence of this T cell receptor beta chain was determined in a study of blood T cell repertoires in COVID-19 (dated by TCRdb to about 2020). Some background on the complete study: The collaborator samples originated in the United States, Italy and Spain and spanned the acute and convalescent phases of COVID-19. The prospective study material was composed of cDNA or gDNA derived from T cells, B-cell-depleted T cells, or PBMCs. HLA class I and class II types, where available, came from metadata supplied by the sample provider rather than from assay-based typing. The samples were drawn from the first 160 participants of the ongoing ImmuneRACE study and from some 1,300 subjects provided by 6 global collaborators. Nearly every sample came with metadata listing a de-identified subject ID, COVID-19 status, age in years and sex. The dataset comprised deeply sampled blood TCRbeta repertoires from subjects exposed to, actively infected with, or recovered from COVID-19. The repertoires were released in a freely available public database intended as a resource for research on the immune response to SARS-CoV-2. Study-level results and caveats: The amount of clinical and demographic metadata varied by source and participant and was provided uncurated.

This clone was observed once. It lacks a known antigen. Nothing much larger sits one base from this clone, and base qualities are not available. The CDR3 holds 17 amino acids from the cysteine to the phenylalanine. Only the CDR3 region is kept as DNA, spanning 51 bases read in frame from base 1. For this chain, trimming is 1 base at the V end and 8 bases at the J end, and the number of junction bases without a gene match is 14. Looking up the germline V gene (reference sequence) yields CDR1 PRHDT and CDR2 FYEKMQ. The immunoSEQ Assay, a bias-controlled multiplex PCR, was used to amplify TCRbeta CDR3 regions from genomic DNA. The study's processing was this. Nucleated cell counts per sample were estimated from amplification of reference gene primers within the assay. Sequence reads were collapsed and filtered to measure the absolute abundance of every unique TCRbeta CDR3 rearrangement. For each sample, productive Simpson clonality was calculated as the square root of Simpson's diversity index across productive rearrangements. The table was pulled from immuneACCESS by TCRdb, which kept in-frame rearrangements only. Such tables lose some clones; where checked, under half of the loss comes from unresolved V genes, and the rest has no known cause. Clone size and V and J calls were adopted from that table, with D and trimming inferred from the DNA. The sample table shows over 35,000 clones, and 70% to 90% are seen once. The ten top clones hold just under 2.5% of the sample.

Whole blood was collected in K2EDTA tubes by collaborating institutions according to the institutions' own protocols. For TCRbeta analysis, collaborators shipped samples as frozen whole blood, isolated PBMCs, or DNA extracted from either of those sample types. Sample: peripheral blood. The sequence came from a human donor in a cohort sampled during active COVID-19. The chain links TRBV13 with TRBJ2-1; 7 junctional bases match TRBD1. CDR3 sequence: CASSLVGMQGVFHEQFF. The DNA sequence is TGTGCCAGCAGCTTAGTTGGTATGCAGGGGGTATTCCATGAGCAGTTCTTC.